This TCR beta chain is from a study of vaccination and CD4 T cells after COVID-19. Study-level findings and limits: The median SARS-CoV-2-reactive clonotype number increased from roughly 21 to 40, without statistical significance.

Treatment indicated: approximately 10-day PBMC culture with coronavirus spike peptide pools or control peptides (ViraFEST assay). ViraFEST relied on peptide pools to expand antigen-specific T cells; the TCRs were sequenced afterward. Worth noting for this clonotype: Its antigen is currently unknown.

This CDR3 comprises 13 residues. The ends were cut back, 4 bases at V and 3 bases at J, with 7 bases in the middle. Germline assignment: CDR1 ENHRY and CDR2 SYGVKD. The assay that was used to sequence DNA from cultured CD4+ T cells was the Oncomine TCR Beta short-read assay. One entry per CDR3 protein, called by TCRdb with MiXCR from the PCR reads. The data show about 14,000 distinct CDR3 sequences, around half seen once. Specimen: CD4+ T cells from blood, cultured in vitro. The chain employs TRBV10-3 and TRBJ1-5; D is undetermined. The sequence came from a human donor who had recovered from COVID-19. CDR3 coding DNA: TGTGCCATCAGTGTAAGCAACAATCAGCCCCAGCATTTT. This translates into CAISVSNNQPQHF.